Each of the 9 T cell receptor beta chains below was sequenced from the same sample in a study of cytomegalovirus exposure and HLA in healthy donors. The PCR was carried out with 60 Vbeta primers and 13 Jbeta primers. Assay: immunoSEQ multiplex PCR; the TCRdb copy retains only in-frame clones and omits some. The sample consists of around 140,000 clones, approximately 80% of them appearing once. Material for sequencing was PBMCs. The receptors shown here come from a woman younger than 35 in good health and CMV-seropositive.

This sequence joins TRBV19 and TRBJ1-2, with TRBD1 matching over 9 bases. The ends lost 3 bases at V and 2 bases at J; junction bases unmatched: 7. The CDR3 loop spans 16 amino acids. The germline CDR1 and CDR2 sequences are LNHDA and SQIVND (reference sequence). The CDR3 region is CASSMRTGAENYGYTF. The CDR3 coding sequence is TGTGCCAGTAGTATGAGGACAGGGGCAGAGAACTATGGCTACACCTTC.

V usage is TRBV29-1 and J usage is TRBJ2-1; 11 bases agree with TRBD2. The CDR3 loop spans 16 amino acids. Germline CDR1 SQVTM, CDR2 ANQGSEA. V trimming: 7 bases; J trimming: 5 bases; junction bases outside the gene matches: 13. As DNA, the CDR3 is TGCAGCGCCCATCGACTAGCGGGGTCCCACGACAATGAGCAGTTCTTC. Translating it yields CSAHRLAGSHDNEQFF.

This clone turned up a few times. The chain combines TRBV6-1 with TRBJ2-5; no reliable D call. CDR1 and CDR2 (germline): MNHNS, SASEGT. V gave up 4 bases and J gave up 1 base, with 16 bases separating them. The CDR3 is 16 amino acids. The CDR3 loop is CASSARVQATQETQYF. CDR3 sequence (DNA): TGTGCCAGCAGTGCAAGAGTTCAGGCTACCCAAGAGACCCAGTACTTC.

This clone was seen more than once but under ten times. J is TRBJ2-7 and V is TRBV6-1; 9 positions match TRBD1. V gave up 6 bases and J gave up 3 bases; unmatched junction bases: 9. Looked up from germline, CDR1 is MNHNS and CDR2 is SASEGT. CDR3 length equals 15 residues. In DNA, the CDR3 is TGTGCCAGCAGGGAGGACAGGGGCGCAGTCTACGAGCAGTACTTC. Amino acids: CASREDRGAVYEQYF.

The J gene is TRBJ2-5, the V gene TRBV6-5; 7 positions agree with TRBD1. CDR1 is MNHEY and CDR2 is SVGAGI in the germline V gene. The CDR3 runs to 14 residues. V gave up 5 bases and J gave up 7 bases; unmatched junction bases: 10. The CDR3 loop is CASSPGTAWVTQYF. The DNA for the CDR3 is TGTGCCAGCAGTCCCGGGACAGCCTGGGTGACCCAGTACTTC.

The V gene is TRBV6-4, the J gene TRBJ2-2, with TRBD2 matching over 8 bases. The CDR3 sequence is 13 residues long. The germline gives CDR1 MRHNA, CDR2 SNTAGT. The V and J ends lost 6 bases and 3 bases, in that order; junction bases with no gene match: 0. The CDR3 region is CASSGGDTGELFF. CDR3 coding DNA: TGTGCCAGCAGCGGGGGGGACACCGGGGAGCTGTTTTTT.

This clone has more than one count but fewer than ten. The rearrangement links TRBV5-1 to TRBJ2-7, with D possibly matching TRBD1 (5 bases). CDR3 length: 14 amino acids. Germline V gene lookup returns CDR1 SGHRS and CDR2 YFSETQ. Between the trimmed V and J ends, which lost 2 bases and 4 bases, there was a span of 13 bases. CDR3 protein: CASSLEGARYEQYF. The CDR3 DNA reads as TGCGCCAGCAGCTTAGAAGGGGCCAGATACGAGCAGTACTTC.

The rearrangement links TRBV6-5 to TRBJ1-4; 8 nucleotides match TRBD1. Trimming at V came to 7 bases and at J to 8 bases, leaving 9 bases not matched to a gene. The germline V gene has CDR1 MNHEY and CDR2 SVGAGI. The CDR3 is 14 residues long. This CDR3 reads CASTKTGVHEKLFF. In DNA, the CDR3 is TGTGCCAGCACCAAGACAGGGGTACACGAAAAACTGTTTTTT.

The rearrangement uses TRBV23-1 and TRBJ2-7; TRBD1 agrees at 8 bases. TRBV23-1 is assigned to the ORF class and has an uncertain function. V gave up 0 bases and J gave up 5 bases; unmatched junction bases: 6. This CDR3 is built from 15 residues. For the CDR3, the DNA is TGCGCCAGCAGTCAATCGCAGGACAGGGCTGACGAGCAGTACTTC. It is translated as CASSQSQDRADEQYF.